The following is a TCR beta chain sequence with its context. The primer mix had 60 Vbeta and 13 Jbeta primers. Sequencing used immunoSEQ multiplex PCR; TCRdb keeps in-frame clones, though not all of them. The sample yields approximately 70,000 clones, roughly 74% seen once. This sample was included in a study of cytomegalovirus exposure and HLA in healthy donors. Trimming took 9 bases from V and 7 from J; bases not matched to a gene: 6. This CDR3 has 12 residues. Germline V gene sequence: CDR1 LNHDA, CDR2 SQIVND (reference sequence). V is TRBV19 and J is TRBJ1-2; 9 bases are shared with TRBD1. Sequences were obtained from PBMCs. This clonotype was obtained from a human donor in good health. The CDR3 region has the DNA TGTGCCAGCCTACAGGGGGCGCGTGGCTACACCTTC. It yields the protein CASLQGARGYTF.